This TCR beta chain came from a study of OX40 agonist ivuxolimab in advanced cancers. From germline, CDR1 is MNHEY and CDR2 SMNVEV (reference sequence). V shed 6 bases, J shed 0 bases, and the junction held 3 bases outside the gene matches. The CDR3 consists of 14 residues. Details on this clone: Within the sample, other DNA sequences also encode this same CDR3.

Measured with immunoSEQ multiplex PCR; TCRdb has only the in-frame clones, and not every one. Counted here are 45,000 to 65,000 clones, approximately 91% occurring once; the ten biggest clones make up approximately 7.2%. This material consisted of CD4+ or CD8+ T cells sorted from blood, taken in a trial of the OX40 agonist ivuxolimab. The chain uses TRBV27 and TRBJ2-3, with TRBD2 identical over 7 bases. The TCR originated in an adult with an advanced solid tumor such as melanoma, head and neck, liver or kidney cancer. CDR3 in amino acids: CASRASGSTDTQYF. The CDR3 nucleotides read TGTGCCAGCAGGGCTAGCGGCAGCACAGATACGCAGTATTTT.